The 3 T cell receptor beta chains below come from one sample, sequenced in a study of cytomegalovirus exposure and HLA in healthy donors. Generated by immunoSEQ multiplex PCR, the TCRdb table keeps only in-frame clones and is missing some. The table has about 150,000 clones, roughly 89% seen once. Sequenced: PBMCs. Receptor source: a young woman in good health and CMV-seropositive.

The V call is TRBV15, the J call TRBJ2-7, with D possibly matching TRBD2 (6 bases). The CDR3 runs to 15 residues. The germline V gene encodes CDR1 LNHNV and CDR2 YYDKDF (reference sequence). V lost 1 base and J 2 bases, leaving 12 bases between the germline ends. The chain's CDR3 is CATSRGEAGTYEQYF. The CDR3 DNA sequence: TGTGCCACCAGCAGAGGGGAGGCCGGAACCTACGAGCAGTACTTC.

The DNA for the CDR3 is TGTGCCAGCAGTTTTAGGGGATATAATGAAAAACTGTTTTTT. Translating gives CASSFRGYNEKLFF. The gene calls are TRBV27 and TRBJ1-4, with a possible D match to TRBD1 (5 bases). The V and J ends lost 3 bases and 4 bases respectively, with 9 bases between them. The CDR3 has 14 residues. Germline V gene sequence: CDR1 MNHEY, CDR2 SMNVEV (reference sequence).

This sequence joins TRBV5-8 and TRBJ2-1; 8 bases agree with TRBD2. The CDR3 is 15 residues long. The J segment lost 9 bases and the V segment lost 4 bases, leaving 12 bases of the junction unmatched. From germline, CDR1 is SGHTS and CDR2 YDEGEE. The CDR3 DNA sequence: TGTGCCAGCAGCCGCAAGGGACTAGTCTGGCCTGAGCAGTTCTTC. It is translated as CASSRKGLVWPEQFF.